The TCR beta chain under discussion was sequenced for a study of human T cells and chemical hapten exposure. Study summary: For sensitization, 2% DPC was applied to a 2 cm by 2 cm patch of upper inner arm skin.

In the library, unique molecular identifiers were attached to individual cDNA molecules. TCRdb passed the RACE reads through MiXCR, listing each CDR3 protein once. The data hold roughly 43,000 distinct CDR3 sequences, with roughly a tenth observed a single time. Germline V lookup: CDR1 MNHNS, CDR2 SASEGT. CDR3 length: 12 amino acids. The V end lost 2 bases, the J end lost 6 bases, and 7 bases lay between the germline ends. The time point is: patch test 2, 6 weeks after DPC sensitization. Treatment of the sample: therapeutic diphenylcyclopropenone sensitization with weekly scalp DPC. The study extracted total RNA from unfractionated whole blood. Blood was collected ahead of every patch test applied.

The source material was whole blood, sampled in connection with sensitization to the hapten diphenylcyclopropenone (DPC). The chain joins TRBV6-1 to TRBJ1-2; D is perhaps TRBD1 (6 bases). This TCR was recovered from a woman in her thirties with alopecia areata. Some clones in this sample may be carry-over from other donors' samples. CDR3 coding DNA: TGTGCCAGCAGTGAATCAGGGGATGGCTACACCTTC. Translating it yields CASSESGDGYTF.